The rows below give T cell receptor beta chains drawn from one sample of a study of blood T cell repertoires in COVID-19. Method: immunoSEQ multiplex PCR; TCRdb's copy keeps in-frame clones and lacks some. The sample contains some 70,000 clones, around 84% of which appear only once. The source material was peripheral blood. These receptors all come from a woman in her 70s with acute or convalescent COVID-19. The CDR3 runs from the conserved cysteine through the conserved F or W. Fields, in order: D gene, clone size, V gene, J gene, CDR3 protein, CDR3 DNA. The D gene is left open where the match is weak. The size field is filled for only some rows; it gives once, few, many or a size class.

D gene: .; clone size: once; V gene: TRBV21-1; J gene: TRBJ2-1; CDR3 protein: CASGLARSRIRRVEQFF; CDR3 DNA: TGTGCCAGCGGCCTAGCAAGATCTCGCATTAGGCGGGTTGAGCAGTTCTTC
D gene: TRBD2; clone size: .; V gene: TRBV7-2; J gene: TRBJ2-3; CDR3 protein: CASSLVGSGGHTDTQYF; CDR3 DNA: TGTGCCAGCAGTTTGGTCGGTAGCGGGGGGCACACAGATACGCAGTATTTT
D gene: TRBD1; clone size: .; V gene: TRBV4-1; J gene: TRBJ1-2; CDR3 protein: CASSQEMTGGERGGYTF; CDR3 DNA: TGCGCCAGCAGCCAAGAGATGACAGGGGGCGAAAGAGGTGGCTACACCTTC
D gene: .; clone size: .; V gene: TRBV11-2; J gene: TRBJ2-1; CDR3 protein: CASSPAGGSNEQFF; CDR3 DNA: TGTGCCAGCAGCCCCGCCGGGGGTTCGAATGAGCAGTTCTTC
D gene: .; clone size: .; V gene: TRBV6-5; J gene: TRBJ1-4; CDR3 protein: CASSYRRGTSNEKLFF; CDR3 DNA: TGTGCCAGCAGTTACCGTAGGGGTACATCTAATGAAAAACTGTTTTTT
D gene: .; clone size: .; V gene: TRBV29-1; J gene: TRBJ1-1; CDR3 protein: CSVVSNTEAFF; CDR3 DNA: TGCAGCGTTGTGTCTAACACTGAAGCTTTCTTT
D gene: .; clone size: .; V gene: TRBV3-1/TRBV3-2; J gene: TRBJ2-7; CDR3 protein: CASSQHPPGQDYEQYF; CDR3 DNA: TGTGCCAGCAGCCAACATCCCCCGGGACAAGACTACGAGCAGTACTTC
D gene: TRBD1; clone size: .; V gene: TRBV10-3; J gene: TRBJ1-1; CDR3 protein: CAIGGTVREAFF; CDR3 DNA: TGTGCCATCGGGGGGACAGTTAGGGAAGCTTTCTTT
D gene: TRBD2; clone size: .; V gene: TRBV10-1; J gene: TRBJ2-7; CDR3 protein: CASAEGTSAREQYF; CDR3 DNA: TGCGCCAGCGCCGAAGGGACTAGCGCTCGGGAGCAGTACTTC
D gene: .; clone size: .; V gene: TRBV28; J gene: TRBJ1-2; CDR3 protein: CASSLAQGFYTF; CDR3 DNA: TGTGCCAGCAGTTTAGCGCAGGGCTTTTACACCTTC
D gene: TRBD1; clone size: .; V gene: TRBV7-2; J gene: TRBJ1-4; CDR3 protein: CASRGGQATNEKLFF; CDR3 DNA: TGTGCCAGCAGAGGGGGACAGGCAACTAATGAAAAACTGTTTTTT
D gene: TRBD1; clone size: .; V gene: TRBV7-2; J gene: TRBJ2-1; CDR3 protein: CASSLGRDSPRDEQFF; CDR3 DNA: TGTGCCAGCAGCTTAGGTAGGGACAGCCCCCGGGATGAGCAGTTCTTC
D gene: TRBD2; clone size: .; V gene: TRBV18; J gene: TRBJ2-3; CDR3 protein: CASSPSTSGNRVTQYF; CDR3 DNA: TGTGCCAGCTCACCGTCGACTAGCGGGAATCGGGTTACGCAGTATTTT
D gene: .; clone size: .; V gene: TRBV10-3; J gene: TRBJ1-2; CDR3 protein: CAISESIQGSYGYTF; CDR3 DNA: TGTGCCATCAGTGAGTCGATCCAGGGATCGTATGGCTACACCTTC
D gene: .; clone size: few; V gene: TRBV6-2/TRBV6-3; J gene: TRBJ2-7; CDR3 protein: CASSYEDNSYEQYF; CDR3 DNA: TGTGCCAGCAGTTACGAGGACAACTCCTACGAGCAGTACTTC
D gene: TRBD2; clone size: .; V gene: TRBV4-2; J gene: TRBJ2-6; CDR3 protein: CASSLAGTSSGANVLTF; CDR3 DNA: TGTGCCAGCTCACTAGCGGGGACCAGCTCTGGGGCCAACGTCCTGACTTTC
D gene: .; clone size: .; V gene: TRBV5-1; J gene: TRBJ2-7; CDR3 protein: CASSLAGVDYEQYF; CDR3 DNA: TGCGCCAGCAGCTTGGCGGGGGTAGATTACGAGCAGTACTTC
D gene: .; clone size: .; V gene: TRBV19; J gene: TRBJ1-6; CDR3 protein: CASRLGRVGSPLHF; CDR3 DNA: TGTGCCAGTAGACTGGGGAGGGTAGGTTCACCCCTCCACTTT
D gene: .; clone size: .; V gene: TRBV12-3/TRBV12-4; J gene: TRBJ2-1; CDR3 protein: CASSLSNRAEQFF; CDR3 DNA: TGTGCCAGCAGTTTATCAAATCGAGCTGAGCAGTTCTTC
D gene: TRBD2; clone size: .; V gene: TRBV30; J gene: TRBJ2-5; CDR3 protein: CAWRLLAGPQYF; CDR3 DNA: TGTGCCTGGAGGCTGCTAGCGGGTCCCCAGTACTTC
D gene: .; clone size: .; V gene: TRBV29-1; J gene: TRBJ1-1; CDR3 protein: CSAGGGNTEAFF; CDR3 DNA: TGCAGCGCTGGGGGCGGGAACACTGAAGCTTTCTTT
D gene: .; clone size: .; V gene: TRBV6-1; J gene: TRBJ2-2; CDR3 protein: CASSERAPNTGELFF; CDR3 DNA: TGTGCCAGCAGTGAGAGGGCCCCGAACACCGGGGAGCTGTTTTTT
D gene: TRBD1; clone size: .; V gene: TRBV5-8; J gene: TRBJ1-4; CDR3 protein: CASSLGGQGEKLFF; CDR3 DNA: TGTGCCAGCAGCTTGGGGGGACAGGGAGAAAAACTGTTTTTT
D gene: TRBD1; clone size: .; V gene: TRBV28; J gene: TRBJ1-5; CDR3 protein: CASSYMGQGNQPQHF; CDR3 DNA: TGTGCCAGCAGTTATATGGGACAGGGAAATCAGCCCCAGCATTTT
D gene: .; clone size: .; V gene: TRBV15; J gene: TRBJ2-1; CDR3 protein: CATSTYRTMSSYNEQFF; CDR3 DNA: TGTGCCACCAGCACCTACAGGACGATGAGCTCCTACAATGAGCAGTTCTTC
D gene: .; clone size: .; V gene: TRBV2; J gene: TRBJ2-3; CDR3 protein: CARGRGGGLNTQYF; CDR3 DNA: TGTGCCAGGGGAAGGGGCGGGGGCTTAAATACGCAGTATTTT
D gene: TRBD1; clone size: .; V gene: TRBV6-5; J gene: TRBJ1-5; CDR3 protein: CASSAQTGEQPQHF; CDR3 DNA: TGTGCCAGCAGCGCCCAAACAGGGGAACAGCCCCAGCATTTT